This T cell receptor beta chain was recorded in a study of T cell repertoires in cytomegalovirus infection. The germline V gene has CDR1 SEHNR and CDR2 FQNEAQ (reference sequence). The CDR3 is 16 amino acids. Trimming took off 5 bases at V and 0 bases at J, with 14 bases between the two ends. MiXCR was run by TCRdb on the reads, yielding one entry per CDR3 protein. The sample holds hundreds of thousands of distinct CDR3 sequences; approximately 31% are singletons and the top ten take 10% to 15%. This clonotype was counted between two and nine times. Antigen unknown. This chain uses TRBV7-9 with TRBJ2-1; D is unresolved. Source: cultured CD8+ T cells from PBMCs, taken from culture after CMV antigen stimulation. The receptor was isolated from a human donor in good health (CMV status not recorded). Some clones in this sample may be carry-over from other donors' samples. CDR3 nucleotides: TGTGCCAGCAGCCCCGAAACCAGGAGCTCCTACAATGAGCAGTTCTTC. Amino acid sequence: CASSPETRSSYNEQFF. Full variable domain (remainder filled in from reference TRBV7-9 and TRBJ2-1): DTGVSQNPRHKITKRGQNVTFRCDPISEHNRLYWYRQTLGQGPEFLTYFQNEAQLEKSRLLSDRFSAERPKGSFSTLEIQRTEQGDSAMYLCASSPETRSSYNEQFFGPGTRLTVL.